Listed here are 30 T cell receptor beta chains from one sample, sequenced in a study of T cells in Graves' hyperthyroidism and ophthalmopathy. RNA transcripts provided the source from which TCR beta CDR3 regions were amplified. Primed by the HTBI set, a first-round RT-PCR was run on the TCR CDR3. TCRdb processed the multiplex PCR reads anew with MiXCR; each CDR3 protein has one entry. The sample has approximately 630,000 distinct CDR3 sequences, 16% seen once. The sequenced sample was blood. These receptors all stem from a woman aged 25 to 39 with Graves' hyperthyroidism.

The rearrangement links TRBV24-1 to TRBJ2-1; D possibly corresponds to TRBD1 (6 bases). Trimming left V 7 bases short and J 8 bases short, with 11 bases between. Germline V CDR1 and CDR2: KGHDR, SFDVKD. The CDR3 is 12 amino acids. The CDR3 coding sequence is TGTGCCACCAGAAGTTCAGGGGATGAGCAGTTCTTC. Translated, it gives CATRSSGDEQFF.

This clonotype was counted ten times or more. The genes are TRBV30 and TRBJ1-1, with 7 bases aligning to TRBD1. The V segment lost 5 bases and the J segment 5 bases; nucleotides outside the gene matches: 8. CDR1 is GTSNPN and CDR2 is SVGIG in the germline V gene (reference sequence). The CDR3 extends over 13 amino acids. The CDR3, as DNA: TGTGCCTGGGAGGGGGCAGGTATGACTGAAGCTTTCTTT. Its translation is CAWEGAGMTEAFF.

In this sample, this clonotype turned up a few times. The junction and the germline gene differ at one end; a read error may be behind it. The V call is TRBV20-1, the J call TRBJ2-1; D is possibly TRBD2 (6 bases). CDR1 DFQATT and CDR2 SNEGSKA come from the germline V gene (reference sequence). The CDR3 is 14 residues long. The CDR3 nucleotides are TGCGGTGCTTTACCGGGACTTGGAGGTTTTGAGCAGTTCTTC. This translates into CGALPGLGGFEQFF.

This clonotype was recorded at least ten times. The chain combines TRBV27 with TRBJ2-1, with D unclear. Germline V gene data show CDR1 as MNHEY and CDR2 as SMNVEV (reference sequence). The CDR3 extends over 14 amino acids. Trimming took off 5 bases at V and 3 bases at J, with 11 bases between the two ends. The CDR3 protein is CASSPRLDYNEQFF. The CDR3 DNA sequence: TGTGCCAGCAGTCCTCGACTTGACTACAATGAGCAGTTCTTC.

This clonotype was counted a few times. The chain carries TRBV19 and TRBJ2-7; D perhaps matches TRBD1 (5 bases). The CDR3 covers 12 residues. CDR1 and CDR2 (germline): LNHDA, SQIVND (reference sequence). This chain's CDR3 is CTTKGAGDEQYF. CDR3 nucleotides: TGTACCACCAAAGGGGCAGGAGACGAGCAGTACTTC.

At least ten counts were recorded for this clonotype. This sequence joins TRBV6-1 and TRBJ1-1, with a possible D match to TRBD1 (6 bases). Trimming left V 6 bases short and J 3 bases short, with 17 bases between. The CDR3 is 15 amino acids. Germline V gene data show CDR1 as MNHNS and CDR2 as SASEGT. In nucleotides, the CDR3 is TGTGCCAGCAGCCCCCCTGACAGGAAGGACACTGAAGCTTTCTTT. As protein: CASSPPDRKDTEAFF.

The rearrangement joins TRBV29-1 to TRBJ2-7; no reliable D call. CDR3 length: 12 amino acids. V shed 5 bases and J shed 0 bases, with 8 bases lying between them. In germline, CDR1 is SQVTM, CDR2 ANQGSEA. CDR3 loop: CSVYSDSYEQYF. As DNA, the CDR3 is TGCAGCGTTTACTCCGACTCCTACGAGCAGTACTTC.

This chain uses TRBV29-1 with TRBJ2-1; possible D gene TRBD2, 6 bases. The ends were cut back, 4 bases at V and 5 bases at J, with 15 bases in the middle. CDR3 length: 14 amino acids. The germline V gene encodes CDR1 SQVTM and CDR2 ANQGSEA. For the CDR3, the DNA is TGCAGCGTTGTCGGTGGGAGGTCGAACAATGAGCAGTTCTTC. The encoded protein is CSVVGGRSNNEQFF.

This clonotype was found a few times. The chain employs TRBV25-1 and TRBJ2-1, with D possibly called TRBD1 or TRBD2 (5 bases each). V shed 2 bases and J shed 9 bases, with 11 bases lying between them. Germline-derived CDR1 and CDR2 are MGHDK and SYGVNS. This CDR3 comprises 13 residues. The CDR3 loop is CASSEVRGVEQFF. The CDR3 bases are TGTGCCAGCAGTGAAGTTAGAGGGGTTGAGCAGTTCTTC.

The chain has TRBV19 and TRBJ2-7, with a tentative D call TRBD1 (5 bases). The germline V and J ends were trimmed by 3 bases and 0 bases, with 6 bases remaining between them. The germline gives CDR1 LNHDA, CDR2 SQIVND (reference sequence). The CDR3 contains 13 residues. The CDR3, as DNA: TGTGCCAGTAGTATTGGGGCCTCCTACGAGCAGTACTTC. Translating gives CASSIGASYEQYF.

This clonotype was counted at least ten times. The V gene is TRBV11-2, the J gene TRBJ1-1, with a tentative D call TRBD1 (5 bases). The CDR3 length is 14 residues. The germline V gene has CDR1 SGHAT and CDR2 FQNNGV. With 0 bases removed from V and 3 bases from J, the gap between germline ends came to 8 bases. Here the CDR3 reads CASSLEGADTEAFF. The CDR3 region has the DNA TGTGCCAGCAGCTTAGAAGGGGCCGACACTGAAGCTTTCTTT.

This clonotype was seen many times. This chain links TRBV5-1 with TRBJ1-1; D unresolved. Germline loops: CDR1 SGHRS, CDR2 YFSETQ. The CDR3 has 13 residues. V was cut by 5 bases and J by 3 bases, with 11 bases left in between. DNA for the CDR3: TGCGCCAGCAGACTGGGGTGGGACACTGAAGCTTTCTTT. Amino acid sequence: CASRLGWDTEAFF.

There are a few counts of this clonotype. V gene TRBV6-1 combines with J gene TRBJ2-7; the D call may be TRBD1 or TRBD2 (5 bases each). This CDR3 comprises 14 residues. Germline CDR1 MNHNS, CDR2 SASEGT. Trimming pared 5 bases from V and 3 bases from J, leaving 14 bases between. The CDR3 DNA reads TGTGCCAGCAGTTATTCCCGGGGCCTCTACGAGCAGTACTTC. Translated, it gives CASSYSRGLYEQYF.

This clonotype was found many times. The genes are TRBV28 and TRBJ2-3; D might be TRBD1 (7 bases). Trimming stripped 7 bases from V and 7 bases from J, with 21 bases between. Per germline, CDR1 MDHEN and CDR2 SYDVKM. CDR3 length: 15 residues. Here the CDR3 reads CASTLGGGASYTQYF. The CDR3 DNA reads TGTGCCAGCACCCTTGGAGGGGGCGCGTCATATACGCAGTATTTT.

This clonotype was seen more than once but under ten times. This chain uses TRBV7-2 with TRBJ1-6; D perhaps matches TRBD1 (6 bases). V was shortened by 1 base and J by 7 bases, with 11 bases between the two germline ends. Germline V gene sequence: CDR1 SGHTA, CDR2 FQGNSA. The CDR3 runs to 15 residues. The CDR3 nucleotides read TGTGCCAGCAGCTTAGGTCCGGGGGGCAATTCACCCCTCCACTTT. The encoded protein is CASSLGPGGNSPLHF. The full variable domain, rest sourced from reference TRBV7-2 and TRBJ1-6, is GAGVSQSPSNKVTEKGKDVELRCDPISGHTALYWYRQSLGQGLEFLIYFQGNSAPDKSGLPSDRFSAERTGGSVSTLTIQRTQQEDSAVYLCASSLGPGGNSPLHFGNGTRLTVT.

Regarding this clonotype: Since a much larger clone is just one base distant, this may be a read error. As the CDR3 is not closed by the conserved phenylalanine or tryptophan, this likely results from a read error. The chain couples TRBV28 to TRBJ2-3, with D perhaps matching TRBD2 (5 bases). Germline CDR1 MDHEN, CDR2 SYDVKM. V was cut by 3 bases and J by 2 bases, with 9 bases left in between. The length of the CDR3 is 14 residues. The chain's CDR3 is CASSFLTITDTQYL. In DNA form, the CDR3 reads TGTGCCAGCAGTTTCTTGACTATCACAGATACGCAGTATCTT.

Remarks on this clonotype: A much larger clone lies one base from this, so it may be a read error. The rearrangement links TRBV3-1 to TRBJ2-4; no clear D gene. This CDR3 is 16 amino acids long. V shed 1 base and J shed 0 bases, with 10 bases lying between them. Germline V gene sequence: CDR1 LGHDT, CDR2 YNNKEL (reference sequence). This CDR3 reads CASSQGVDLAKNIQYF. CDR3 bases: TGTGCCAGCAGCCAAGGGGTGGATCTAGCCAAAAACATTCAGTACTTC.

V usage is TRBV7-8 and J usage is TRBJ1-2; 7 nucleotides line up with TRBD1. CDR1 and CDR2 (germline): SGHVS, FQNEAQ. The V gene end was trimmed by 4 bases and the J gene end by 4 bases; junction bases not matched to a gene: 6. The CDR3 spans 14 residues. CDR3: CASSSTGVGYGYTF. DNA of the CDR3: TGTGCCAGCAGCTCTACAGGGGTCGGCTATGGCTACACCTTC.

The table lists this clonotype with a few counts. The chain couples TRBV13 to TRBJ2-3; 9 nucleotides line up with TRBD2. The J segment lost 2 bases and the V segment lost 5 bases, leaving 8 bases of the junction unmatched. Germline V gives CDR1 PRHDT, CDR2 FYEKMQ (reference sequence). CDR3 length equals 16 residues. CDR3 nucleotides: TGTGCCAGCAGCCGACGGGCGGGAGGGTCCACAGATACGCAGTATTTT. Protein product: CASSRRAGGSTDTQYF.

Ten or more counts support this clonotype. The chain combines TRBV10-3 with TRBJ2-7, with 11 bases fitting TRBD1. The germline gives CDR1 ENHRY, CDR2 SYGVKD. V lost 6 bases and J lost 5; bases outside the gene matches: 6. CDR3 size: 14 residues. The CDR3 region is CAISLGTGGNEQYF. CDR3 bases: TGTGCCATCAGCTTAGGGACAGGGGGAAACGAGCAGTACTTC.

Of note for this clonotype: One end of the junction is discordant with germline, which a read error may explain. The chain joins TRBV7-7 to TRBJ2-2; D is perhaps TRBD1 (5 bases). The CDR3 length is 15 residues. CDR1 and CDR2 (germline): SSHAT, FNYEAQ (reference sequence). The CDR3 reads CASSPHLDSTGELFF. CDR3 sequence (DNA): TGTGCTAGCAGCCCCCACTTAGACAGCACCGGGGAGCTGTTTTTT. The whole variable domain, filled in from reference TRBV7-7 and TRBJ2-2, reads GAGVSQSPRYKVTKRGQDVTLRCDPISSHATLYWYQQALGQGPEFLTYFNYEAQPDKSGLPSDRFSAERPEGSISTLTIQRTEQRDSAMYRCASSPHLDSTGELFFGEGSRLTVL.

V is TRBV7-9 and J is TRBJ2-7; TRBD1 matches 9 bases. V shed 5 bases, J shed 4 bases, and the junction held 12 bases outside the gene matches. This CDR3 region has 16 residues. Looked up from germline, CDR1 is SEHNR and CDR2 is FQNEAQ (reference sequence). CDR3 nucleotides: TGTGCCAGCAGCGCTACTCCCGGGACAGGGACTTACGAGCAGTACTTC. It specifies CASSATPGTGTYEQYF.

The rearrangement links TRBV7-9 to TRBJ1-2, with D uncertain. Germline-derived CDR1 and CDR2 are SEHNR and FQNEAQ (reference sequence). V gave up 3 bases and J gave up 6 bases, with 8 bases separating them. This CDR3 is 12 amino acids long. The CDR3 nucleotides are TGTGCCAGCAGCTTTGGGTCACATGGCTACACCTTC. It codes for CASSFGSHGYTF. The full variable domain, its missing parts supplied by reference TRBV7-9 and TRBJ1-2, is DTGVSQNPRHKITKRGQNVTFRCDPISEHNRLYWYRQTLGQGPEFLTYFQNEAQLEKSRLLSDRFSAERPKGSFSTLEIQRTEQGDSAMYLCASSFGSHGYTFGSGTRLTVV.

The table lists this clonotype with many counts. The rearrangement joins TRBV6-2 or TRBV6-3 to TRBJ2-3; 12 bases map to TRBD2. The CDR3 extends over 16 amino acids. The ends lost 7 bases at V and 0 bases at J; junction bases unmatched: 5. CDR1 and CDR2 from the germline V gene are MNHEY and SVGEGT. Here the CDR3 DNA reads TGTGCCAGCACACTAGCGGGAGGACCTAGCACAGATACGCAGTATTTT. Amino acid sequence: CASTLAGGPSTDTQYF.

This clonotype was detected ten times or more. The gene calls are TRBV28 and TRBJ2-2; a weak D match, TRBD1 (5 bases). V was trimmed by 7 bases and J by 1 base, leaving 16 bases between them. The CDR3 length is 16 residues. CDR1 and CDR2 (germline): MDHEN, SYDVKM. The CDR3 coding sequence is TGTGCCAGCACAGAGACCAACAGGAGGAACACCGGGGAGCTGTTTTTT. This translates into CASTETNRRNTGELFF.

As to this clonotype: This may stem from a read error, because a much larger clone lies one nucleotide away. V usage is TRBV30 and J usage is TRBJ1-5; possible D gene TRBD1, 5 bases. Looked up from germline, CDR1 is GTSNPN and CDR2 is SVGIG (reference sequence). The CDR3 is 13 amino acids. V was pared by 3 bases and J by 7 bases, with 13 bases between. The CDR3 DNA reads as TGTGCCTGGAGGGACAATTACGGGCAGCCCCAGCATTTT. Protein: CAWRDNYGQPQHF. Combining the CDR3 with reference TRBV30 and TRBJ1-5 gives the whole variable domain SQTIHQWPATLVQPVGSPLSLECTVEGTSNPNLYWYRQAAGRGLQLLFYSVGIGQISSEVPQNLSASRPQDRQFILSSKKLLLSDSGFYLCAWRDNYGQPQHFGDGTRLSIL.

This clonotype was picked up a small number of times. CDR3 sequence: CASRWAPAENTGELFF. Here the CDR3 DNA reads TGTGCCAGCAGATGGGCCCCGGCAGAGAACACCGGGGAGCTGTTTTTT. The rearrangement links TRBV6-1 to TRBJ2-2; no reliable D call. CDR3 length: 16 amino acids. Trimming pared 6 bases from V and 1 base from J, leaving 15 bases between. Germline V lookup: CDR1 MNHNS, CDR2 SASEGT.

This chain uses TRBV28 with TRBJ2-2; either TRBD1 or TRBD2 may supply D (6 bases each). From germline, CDR1 is MDHEN and CDR2 SYDVKM. CDR3 length: 16 residues. V was trimmed by 3 bases and J by 7 bases, leaving 18 bases between them. The CDR3 loop reads CASSFAGGGIIGELFF. DNA of the CDR3: TGTGCCAGCAGTTTCGCCGGGGGCGGGATAATCGGGGAGCTGTTTTTT.

This clonotype turned up a few times. The J gene is TRBJ2-7, the V gene TRBV5-1; 11 positions agree with TRBD1. CDR1 is SGHRS, CDR2 YFSETQ, per germline. CDR3 length equals 16 residues. V gave up 0 bases and J gave up 3 bases; unmatched junction bases: 5. CDR3 sequence (DNA): TGCGCCAGCAGCTTGGCCGGGGGACAGGGGGTCTACGAGCAGTACTTC. Translation: CASSLAGGQGVYEQYF.

The chain carries TRBV19 and TRBJ2-7, with D tentatively TRBD2 (6 bases). The CDR3 contains 15 residues. Germline CDR1 reads LNHDA; CDR2 reads SQIVND (reference sequence). V lost 3 bases, J lost 0 bases, and 12 bases lay in between. CDR3 in DNA: TGTGCCAGTAGTATCAGCGGGCTAACCTCCTACGAGCAGTACTTC. It encodes CASSISGLTSYEQYF.